Below are 23 T cell receptor beta chains sequenced from a single sample in a study of blood T cell repertoires in COVID-19 (TCRdb year 2020). Library creation used the immunoSEQ multiplex PCR assay. TCRdb limited this immuneACCESS table to in-frame rearrangements with V and J called. A share of clones is missing; checked studies link under half to unresolved V genes, and the rest is unexplained. The sample table shows about 210,000 clones, and approximately 80% are seen once. Clones ranked in the top ten supply over 9.5% of the sample. The sequencing sample was made of peripheral blood. These receptors were obtained from a woman of 80 years or more with COVID-19, enrolled during active disease.

The chain links TRBV10-3 to TRBJ1-1; D is possibly TRBD1 (5 bases). Trimming pared 2 bases from V and 2 bases from J, leaving 9 bases between. There are 14 residues in the CDR3. Germline CDR1 is ENHRY and CDR2 is SYGVKD. The CDR3 reads CAISEPGDNTEAFF. CDR3 coding DNA: TGTGCCATCAGTGAGCCGGGGGACAACACTGAAGCTTTCTTT.

This chain links TRBV27 with TRBJ1-2, with unresolved D. The CDR3 runs to 14 residues. V lost 7 bases and J 8 bases, leaving 20 bases between the germline ends. Germline values: CDR1 MNHEY, CDR2 SMNVEV (reference sequence). CDR3 region: CASTGGSPPWGYTF. CDR3 in DNA: TGTGCCAGCACGGGTGGGAGCCCACCTTGGGGCTACACCTTC.

The chain employs TRBV5-1 and TRBJ2-7; the D gene is possibly TRBD1 (6 bases). CDR3 size: 19 residues. V lost 4 bases to trimming and J lost 0 bases, with 26 bases between them. From germline, CDR1 is SGHRS and CDR2 YFSETQ. CDR3 residues: CASSLTGIRPKGDSYEQYF. The CDR3 region has the DNA TGCGCCAGCAGCCTTACAGGGATACGGCCAAAAGGGGACTCCTACGAGCAGTACTTC.

The rearrangement links TRBV13 to TRBJ1-1; possible D gene TRBD1, 6 bases. Germline V lookup: CDR1 PRHDT, CDR2 FYEKMQ (reference sequence). The CDR3 sequence is 14 residues long. The ends were cut back, 0 bases at V and 3 bases at J, with 8 bases in the middle. The CDR3 region has the DNA TGTGCCAGCAGCTTAGGAGGGGGAGACACTGAAGCTTTCTTT. It codes for CASSLGGGDTEAFF.

The chain recombines TRBV18 with TRBJ1-1; D ambiguous. This CDR3 comprises 14 residues. With 4 bases removed from V and 1 base from J, the gap between germline ends came to 10 bases. Germline V gene lookup returns CDR1 KGHSH and CDR2 LQKENI. The CDR3 bases are TGTGCCAGCTCACGCGACGGGAGGAACACTGAAGCTTTCTTT. It yields the protein CASSRDGRNTEAFF.

The gene calls are TRBV4-1 and TRBJ1-2; 9 positions agree with TRBD1. Germline CDR1 MGHRA, CDR2 YSYEKL. J was trimmed by 3 bases and V by 6 bases; bases with no gene match: 8. The CDR3 has 15 residues. The CDR3 reads CASSLGTGNDYGYTF. Here the CDR3 DNA reads TGCGCCAGCAGTCTAGGGACAGGGAATGACTATGGCTACACCTTC.

The rearrangement uses TRBV19 and TRBJ1-4, with no clear D. V lost 4 bases and J 8 bases, leaving 11 bases between the germline ends. Germline loops: CDR1 LNHDA, CDR2 SQIVND (reference sequence). The CDR3 spans 13 residues. CDR3 sequence (DNA): TGTGCCAGTAGTAAAGGCACAGTCGAAAAACTGTTTTTT. It yields the protein CASSKGTVEKLFF.

This clone appeared once. The chain combines TRBV7-3 with TRBJ1-1; TRBD1 agrees at 9 bases. The CDR3 is 16 amino acids. J gave up 5 bases and V 0 bases, and 7 bases lay outside the gene matches. The V gene's germline CDR1 is SGHTA and CDR2 FQGTGA. The CDR3 reads CASSLTFDGQGTEAFF. The CDR3 coding sequence is TGTGCCAGCAGCTTAACGTTTGACGGACAGGGGACTGAAGCTTTCTTT.

As for this clone: The sample carries other DNA sequences with the same CDR3. The V gene is TRBV4-3, the J gene TRBJ1-2; 8 bases match TRBD1. Trimming at V came to 3 bases and at J to 12 bases, leaving 9 bases not matched to a gene. This CDR3 has 13 amino acids. CDR1 is LGHNA, CDR2 YSLEER, per germline. CDR3 amino acids: CASSQERQGANTF. CDR3 DNA: TGCGCCAGCAGCCAGGAGAGGCAGGGGGCGAACACCTTC.

Written as DNA, the CDR3 is TGTGCCAGCAGTGAACCCGGAGGCACGGTCGACACAGATACGCAGTATTTT. Translation gives CASSEPGGTVDTDTQYF. This chain links TRBV6-1 with TRBJ2-3; D might be TRBD2 (5 bases). The ends were cut back, 2 bases at V and 2 bases at J, with 17 bases in the middle. The CDR3 runs 17 residues. CDR1 and CDR2 from the germline V gene are MNHNS and SASEGT.

This chain uses TRBV10-3 with TRBJ1-6, with TRBD1 matching over 7 bases. Germline V gene data show CDR1 as ENHRY and CDR2 as SYGVKD. CDR3 length: 14 residues. V lost 6 bases and J lost 8; bases outside the gene matches: 7. CDR3 amino acids: CAIRIGQVDSPLHF. The CDR3 DNA is TGTGCCATCAGGATAGGACAGGTGGATTCACCCCTCCACTTT.

The chain links TRBV11-2 to TRBJ1-5, with a tentative D call TRBD1 (5 bases). In germline, CDR1 is SGHAT, CDR2 FQNNGV. The CDR3 consists of 15 residues. Trimming removed 1 base from V and 4 bases from J, with 11 bases in between. The CDR3 sequence is CASSLAQGGNQPQHF. The DNA of the CDR3 is TGTGCCAGCAGCTTAGCTCAGGGCGGAAATCAGCCCCAGCATTTT.

This sequence joins TRBV4-1 and TRBJ2-1; 15 bases agree with TRBD2. Germline V CDR1 and CDR2: MGHRA, YSYEKL. The CDR3 covers 19 residues. Germline trimming cut 1 base from V and 0 bases from J; bases unmatched to any gene: 4. The CDR3 sequence: CASSQGPGLAGGSYNEQFF. CDR3 in DNA: TGCGCCAGCAGCCAAGGCCCGGGACTAGCGGGGGGCTCCTACAATGAGCAGTTCTTC.

This rearrangement joins TRBV7-2 to TRBJ2-7; maybe TRBD1 (6 bases). Germline V gene lookup returns CDR1 SGHTA and CDR2 FQGNSA. This CDR3 has 14 residues. The V gene lost 2 bases and the J gene lost 5 bases, with 13 bases spanning the gap. For the CDR3, the DNA is TGTGCCAGCAGCTTACCAGGGGCATGGAACGAGCAGTACTTC. Its protein product is CASSLPGAWNEQYF.

V and J are TRBV7-9 and TRBJ1-4; 7 nucleotides agree with TRBD1. The junction had 7 bases not matched to a gene; V was cut back by 5 bases and J by 4 bases. The germline V gene encodes CDR1 SEHNR and CDR2 FQNEAQ (reference sequence). The CDR3 is made up of 15 amino acids. For the CDR3, the DNA is TGTGCCAGCAGCATTTGGGACAGCCTTAATGAAAAACTGTTTTTT. Its translation: CASSIWDSLNEKLFF. Supplemented by reference TRBV7-9 and TRBJ1-4, the full variable domain reads DTGVSQNPRHKITKRGQNVTFRCDPISEHNRLYWYRQTLGQGPEFLTYFQNEAQLEKSRLLSDRFSAERPKGSFSTLEIQRTEQGDSAMYLCASSIWDSLNEKLFFGSGTQLSVL.

Here the CDR3 reads CASSLSLSSYNEQFF. CDR3 sequence (DNA): TGTGCCAGCAGCTTATCCCTCTCCTCCTACAATGAGCAGTTCTTC. The chain joins TRBV7-3 to TRBJ2-1; D unclear. Trimming cost V 2 bases and J 0 bases, with 8 bases left between them. Germline V CDR1 and CDR2: SGHTA, FQGTGA. CDR3 length: 15 residues.

The rearrangement uses TRBV11-2 and TRBJ2-3, with D unresolved. Trimming stripped 5 bases from V and 7 bases from J, with 10 bases between. The V gene's germline CDR1 is SGHAT and CDR2 FQNNGV. CDR3 size: 12 residues. The CDR3 DNA reads as TGTGCCAGCAGCCGTTGGAGCAATACGCAGTATTTT. It is translated as CASSRWSNTQYF.

The rearrangement links TRBV28 to TRBJ1-2; D perhaps matches TRBD1 (6 bases). Germline CDR1 MDHEN, CDR2 SYDVKM. V shed 7 bases and J shed 3 bases, with 12 bases lying between them. There are 13 residues in the CDR3. This chain's CDR3 is CASNTGTHYGYTF. The DNA for the CDR3 is TGTGCCAGCAATACCGGGACACACTATGGCTACACCTTC.

CDR3 sequence (DNA): TGTGCCATCAGCCCGGGACAGGGCTCCTACGAGCAGTACGTC. Residues: CAISPGQGSYEQYV. The rearrangement uses TRBV10-3 and TRBJ2-7; 9 positions agree with TRBD1. Trimming at V came to 6 bases and at J to 0 bases, leaving 3 bases not matched to a gene. The CDR3 has 14 residues. Germline V CDR1 and CDR2: ENHRY, SYGVKD.

The chain's CDR3 is CASSVEQNASPLHF. The CDR3 DNA reads TGTGCCAGCAGCGTAGAACAGAACGCTTCACCCCTCCACTTT. This chain links TRBV9 with TRBJ1-6; D unresolved. From germline, CDR1 is SGDLS and CDR2 YYNGEE. This CDR3 is 14 amino acids long. Trimming stripped 0 bases from V and 9 bases from J, with 10 bases between.

The gene calls are TRBV5-6 and TRBJ2-4; tentative D call: TRBD1 (6 bases). Germline CDR1 SGHDT, CDR2 YYEEEE. Trimming took 4 bases from V and 0 from J, leaving 17 bases between them. This CDR3 is 17 amino acids long. The CDR3 loop is CASSRAGTLLAKNIQYF. The DNA for the CDR3 is TGTGCCAGCAGCCGCGCCGGGACACTGCTAGCCAAAAACATTCAGTACTTC.

The chain links TRBV28 to TRBJ2-1; 7 bases are shared with TRBD1. The V segment lost 7 bases and the J segment 0 bases; nucleotides outside the gene matches: 12. CDR1 and CDR2 from the germline V gene are MDHEN and SYDVKM. The CDR3 is 17 amino acids. The CDR3 here is CASKGAGRPSSYNEQFF. The CDR3 nucleotides read TGTGCCAGCAAGGGGGCAGGGCGACCTAGCTCCTACAATGAGCAGTTCTTC.

This chain links TRBV5-6 with TRBJ1-4; 7 bases map to TRBD1. J was trimmed by 7 bases and V by 0 bases; bases with no gene match: 9. Germline V gives CDR1 SGHDT, CDR2 YYEEEE. The CDR3 is 16 residues long. CDR3 sequence reads: CASSLVAGTVGEKLFF. CDR3 nucleotides: TGTGCCAGCAGCTTGGTTGCCGGGACAGTTGGTGAAAAACTGTTTTTT.